This T cell receptor (beta chain) was recorded in a study of blood T cell repertoires in COVID-19. The germline V gene has CDR1 LNHNV and CDR2 YYDKDF (reference sequence). CDR3 size: 14 residues. V gave up 2 bases and J gave up 3 bases, with 11 bases separating them. Some clones are missing from TCRdb's copy, which holds only in-frame ones; the method was immunoSEQ multiplex PCR. The sample carries some 130,000 clones, about 89% recorded once. The clonotype comes from a man aged 45-65 years with active or convalescent COVID-19. Material: peripheral blood. J is TRBJ2-7 and V is TRBV15; D is unclear. CDR3 sequence: CATSRYQAVYEQYF. Here the CDR3 DNA reads TGTGCCACCAGCAGATATCAGGCCGTCTACGAGCAGTACTTC.